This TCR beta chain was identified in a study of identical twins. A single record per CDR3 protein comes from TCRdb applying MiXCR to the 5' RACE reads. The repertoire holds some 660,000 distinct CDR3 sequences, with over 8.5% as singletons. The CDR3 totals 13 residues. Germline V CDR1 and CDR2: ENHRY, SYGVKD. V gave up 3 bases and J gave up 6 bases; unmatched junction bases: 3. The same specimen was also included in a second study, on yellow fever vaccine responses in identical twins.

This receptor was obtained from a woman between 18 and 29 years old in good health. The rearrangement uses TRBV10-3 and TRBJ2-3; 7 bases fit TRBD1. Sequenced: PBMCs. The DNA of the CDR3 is TGTGCCATCAGTGAACAGGGGTGGGATACGCAGTATTTT. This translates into CAISEQGWDTQYF.